This is a list of T cell receptor beta chains from one sample in a study of T-cell reconstitution after alpha-beta-depleted transplantation in children. TCRdb reprocessed the PCR reads with MiXCR, giving one entry per CDR3 protein. The sample shows about 640,000 distinct CDR3 sequences, 10% to 15% of them seen only once. The material was PBMCs, mostly from graft donor cells, obtained 360 days after TCRalphabeta/CD19-depleted stem cell transplant. The receptors shown here come from a male patient between 10 and 17 years old who had a stem cell transplant for acute myeloid leukemia, so the T cells may come from the graft donor. Both conserved end residues are part of each CDR3. Fields, in order: V gene, J gene, clone size, D gene, CDR3 DNA, CDR3 protein. A D gene is named only where the DNA matches it firmly. Clone size is stated in some rows and not others, as once, few, many or a class when expanded.

TRBV6-2/TRBV6-3	TRBJ2-1	many	TRBD1	TGTGCCAGCAGTTATAGGACAGGGGCGAATGAGCAGTTCTTC	CASSYRTGANEQFF
TRBV28	TRBJ1-5	few	TRBD1	TGTGCCAGCAGTTCCCGGGACAGGGGAATGAGCAATCAGCCCCAGCATTTT	CASSSRDRGMSNQPQHF
TRBV5-8	TRBJ1-5	-	TRBD1	TGTGCCAGCAGCTTGGGCAGGGGGTATAATCAGCCCCAGCATTTT	CASSLGRGYNQPQHF
TRBV6-2/TRBV6-3	TRBJ1-5	few	-	TGTGCCAGCAGTTACGGCCAGGGGAGTAACCAGCCCCAGCATTTT	CASSYGQGSNQPQHF
TRBV11-2	TRBJ1-1	-	TRBD1	TGTGCCAGCAGCTGGACAGGGGTGGCAGCTTTCTTT	CASSWTGVAAFF
TRBV7-9	TRBJ1-3	many	-	TGTGCCAGCAGCTTTTCGATCAGGCCGATTGCTGGAAACACCATATATTTT	CASSFSIRPIAGNTIYF
TRBV6-2/TRBV6-3	TRBJ2-7	few	TRBD1	TGTGCCAGCACCGAAACTACAGGGGGAGCCGCCTACGAGCAGTACTTC	CASTETTGGAAYEQYF
TRBV18	TRBJ2-1	many	-	TGTGCCAGCTCACCACAAGCCAATGAGCAGTTCTTC	CASSPQANEQFF
TRBV12-3/TRBV12-4	TRBJ1-1	few	TRBD1	TGTGCCAGCAGGGACAGGGGTTTCTCTGAAGCTTTCTTT	CASRDRGFSEAFF
TRBV7-2	TRBJ2-7	-	TRBD2	TGTGCCAGCAGCTCTCGGCAATTAGCGGGGGTCTCCTACGAGCAGTACTTC	CASSSRQLAGVSYEQYF
TRBV7-9	TRBJ2-1	few	-	TGTGCCAGCAGCTTAGCATCCCCGGTCCAGGGGCAGTTCTTC	CASSLASPVQGQFF
TRBV5-1	TRBJ2-3	few	TRBD1	TGCGCCAGCAGCTTCCCGACAGGGGCGGGCACAGATACGCAGTATTTT	CASSFPTGAGTDTQYF
TRBV20-1	TRBJ2-7	-	-	TGCAGTGCGCAGGGGGGGTTCCTCTCCTACGAGCAGTACTTC	CSAQGGFLSYEQYF
TRBV15	TRBJ1-2	-	-	TGTGCCACCAGCTCCCCTAGGGCAGACTATGGCTACACCTTC	CATSSPRADYGYTF
TRBV9	TRBJ2-5	-	TRBD2	TGTGCCAGCAGCGAGACGACTAGCGGGAGACTAGGAGAGACCCAGTACTTC	CASSETTSGRLGETQYF
TRBV12-3/TRBV12-4	TRBJ1-1	-	-	TGTGCCAGCAGTTCCCCCCGACAGAACCCGAACACTGAAGCTTTCTTT	CASSSPRQNPNTEAFF
TRBV28	TRBJ2-7	few	-	TGTGCCAGCATATCACCCTACGAGCAGTACTTC	CASISPYEQYF